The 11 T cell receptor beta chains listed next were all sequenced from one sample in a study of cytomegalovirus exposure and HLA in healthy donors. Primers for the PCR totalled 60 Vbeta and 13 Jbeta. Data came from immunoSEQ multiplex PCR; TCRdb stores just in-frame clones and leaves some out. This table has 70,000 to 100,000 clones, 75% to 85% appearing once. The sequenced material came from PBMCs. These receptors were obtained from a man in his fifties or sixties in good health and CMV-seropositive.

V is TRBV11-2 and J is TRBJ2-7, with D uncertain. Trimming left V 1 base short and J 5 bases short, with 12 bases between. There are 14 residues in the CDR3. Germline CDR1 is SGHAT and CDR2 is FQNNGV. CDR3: CASSLAPSLHEQYF. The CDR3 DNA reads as TGTGCCAGCAGCTTAGCTCCTAGTCTCCACGAGCAGTACTTC.

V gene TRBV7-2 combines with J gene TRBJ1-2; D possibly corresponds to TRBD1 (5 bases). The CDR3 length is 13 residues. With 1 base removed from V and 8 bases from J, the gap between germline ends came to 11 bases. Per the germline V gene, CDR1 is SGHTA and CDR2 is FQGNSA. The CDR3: CASSLGQIGGYTF. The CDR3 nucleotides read TGTGCCAGCAGCTTAGGACAGATAGGAGGCTACACCTTC.

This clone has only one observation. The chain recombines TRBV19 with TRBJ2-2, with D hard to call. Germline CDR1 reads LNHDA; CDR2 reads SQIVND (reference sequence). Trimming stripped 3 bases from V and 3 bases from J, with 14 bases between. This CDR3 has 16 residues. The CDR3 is CASSIGWRGDTGELFF. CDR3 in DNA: TGTGCCAGTAGTATCGGGTGGCGAGGCGACACCGGGGAGCTGTTTTTT.

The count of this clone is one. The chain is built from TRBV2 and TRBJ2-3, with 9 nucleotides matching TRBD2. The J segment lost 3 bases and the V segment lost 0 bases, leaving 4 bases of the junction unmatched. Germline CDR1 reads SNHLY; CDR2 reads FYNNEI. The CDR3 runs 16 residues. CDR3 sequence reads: CASSEALAGETDTQYF. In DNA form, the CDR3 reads TGTGCCAGCAGTGAAGCTTTAGCGGGAGAAACAGATACGCAGTATTTT.

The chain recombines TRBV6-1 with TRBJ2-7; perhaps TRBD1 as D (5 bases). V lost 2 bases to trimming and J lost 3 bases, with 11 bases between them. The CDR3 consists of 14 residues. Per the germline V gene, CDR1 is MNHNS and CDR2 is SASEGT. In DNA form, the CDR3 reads TGTGCCAGCAGTGAACTGGGGCAGATCTACGAGCAGTACTTC. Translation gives CASSELGQIYEQYF.

The DNA for the CDR3 is TGTGCCTGGAGTGGGACCCTAGCGGGACACTACAATGAGCAGTTCTTC. This gives the protein CAWSGTLAGHYNEQFF. The J gene is TRBJ2-1, the V gene TRBV30; TRBD2 aligns across 9 bases. The CDR3 is 16 residues long. Germline lookup yields CDR1 GTSNPN and CDR2 SVGIG (reference sequence). Trimming removed 1 base from V and 3 bases from J; junction bases left unmatched: 7.

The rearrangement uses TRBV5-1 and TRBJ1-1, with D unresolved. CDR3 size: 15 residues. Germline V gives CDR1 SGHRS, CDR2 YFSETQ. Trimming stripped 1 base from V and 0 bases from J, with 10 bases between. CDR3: CASSLRGGLNTEAFF. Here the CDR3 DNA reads TGCGCCAGCAGCTTGCGAGGTGGGTTGAACACTGAAGCTTTCTTT.

CDR3: CASSLELADIWRDTQYF. The DNA for the CDR3 is TGTGCCAGCAGCTTAGAACTAGCGGACATATGGAGGGATACGCAGTATTTT. This chain uses TRBV7-8 with TRBJ2-3, with 8 bases identical to TRBD2. The V and J ends lost 1 base and 6 bases, in that order; junction bases with no gene match: 12. Per the germline V gene, CDR1 is SGHVS and CDR2 is FQNEAQ. The CDR3 is 17 residues long. Full variable domain (missing parts from reference TRBV7-8 and TRBJ2-3): GAGVSQSPRYKVAKRGQDVALRCDPISGHVSLFWYQQALGQGPEFLTYFQNEAQLDKSGLPSDRFFAERPEGSVSTLKIQRTQQEDSAVYLCASSLELADIWRDTQYFGPGTRLTVL.

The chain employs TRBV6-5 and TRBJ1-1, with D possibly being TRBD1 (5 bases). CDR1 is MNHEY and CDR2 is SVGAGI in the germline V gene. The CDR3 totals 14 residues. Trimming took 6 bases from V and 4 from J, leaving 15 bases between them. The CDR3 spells CASSLTVRFTEAFF. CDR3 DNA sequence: TGTGCCAGCAGCTTGACAGTCAGGTTCACTGAAGCTTTCTTT.

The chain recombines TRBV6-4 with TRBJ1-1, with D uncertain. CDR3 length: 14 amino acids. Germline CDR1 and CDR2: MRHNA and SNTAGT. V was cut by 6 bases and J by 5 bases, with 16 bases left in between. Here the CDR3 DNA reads TGTGCCAGCAGGGAGGGTCATCGAGGGACTGAAGCTTTCTTT. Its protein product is CASREGHRGTEAFF.

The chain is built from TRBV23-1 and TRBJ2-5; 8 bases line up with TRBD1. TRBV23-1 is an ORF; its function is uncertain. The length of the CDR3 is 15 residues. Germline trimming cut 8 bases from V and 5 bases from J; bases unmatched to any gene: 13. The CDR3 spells CASGTRGQALETQYF. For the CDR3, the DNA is TGCGCCAGCGGAACCCGGGGACAGGCCCTGGAGACCCAGTACTTC.